The TCR beta chain under discussion was sequenced for a study of neoadjuvant nivolumab and ipilimumab in lung cancer. General study points: TCR receptors were sequenced in few samples. TCR richness and clonality were higher in tumors than adjacent uninvolved lung.

Clones were read by immunoSEQ multiplex PCR, and TCRdb kept only the in-frame ones, dropping some. The sample includes fewer than 4,500 clones, roughly 80% of them seen just once. This clone was detected a few times. Its target is unknown. Germline CDR1 reads SGHNT; CDR2 reads YYREEE (reference sequence). Trimming at V came to 0 bases and at J to 4 bases, leaving 5 bases not matched to a gene. This CDR3 comprises 15 residues. The sequence was obtained from an adult with non-small cell lung cancer. The V call is TRBV5-4, the J call TRBJ1-2, with 8 nucleotides matching TRBD1. The source material was adjacent normal lung tissue, sampled after neoadjuvant nivolumab, alone or with ipilimumab, at or shortly before surgery. The CDR3 coding sequence is TGTGCCAGCAGCTTGGCAGGGGGCGGCATCTATGGCTACACCTTC. Its protein is CASSLAGGGIYGYTF. The full variable domain, completed using reference TRBV5-4 and TRBJ1-2, is ETGVTQSPTHLIKTRGQQVTLRCSSQSGHNTVSWYQQALGQGPQFIFQYYREEENGRGNFPPRFSGLQFPNYSSELNVNALELDDSALYLCASSLAGGGIYGYTFGSGTRLTVV.